This T cell receptor beta chain appears in the sequencing data of a study of blood T cell repertoires in COVID-19. Overall study context: COVID-19 samples collected from the United States, Italy and Spain covered acute and convalescent phases. T cells, B-cell-depleted T cells, or PBMCs supplied cDNA or gDNA.

Methods used by the authors: Scientists estimated how many nucleated cells there were by amplifying reference gene primers. Method: immunoSEQ multiplex PCR; TCRdb's copy keeps in-frame clones and lacks some. The DNA gave D and trimming, while V, J and clone size come from that table. The sample has about 200,000 clones, roughly four fifths seen once. CDR3 size: 13 residues. V was clipped by 5 bases and J by 8 bases; unmatched bases: 6. Germline-derived CDR1 and CDR2 are MRHNA and SNTAGT. Specimen: peripheral blood. The clonotype was recovered from a woman aged 40 to 50 with acute or convalescent COVID-19. This chain uses TRBV6-4 with TRBJ1-2; 9 bases line up with TRBD1. Here the CDR3 reads CASSTGTGLGYTF. CDR3 DNA: TGTGCCAGCAGTACCGGGACAGGGCTCGGCTACACCTTC.